The present T cell receptor beta chain was sequenced within a study of neurological immune-mediated disorders. 2 million PBMCs stored at -80 C were the source of the unsorted libraries. This clonotype was recorded many times. Antigen: not known. A 10-nucleotide random UMI tagged transcripts in template-switch 5'RACE cDNA synthesis. TCRdb re-analysed the 5' RACE reads in MiXCR, keeping a single row per CDR3 protein. The data hold 27,000 or so distinct CDR3 sequences, with around 14% observed a single time. Study-level points and caveats: There were no CDR3 amino acid sequences shared by expanded clones across subjects, a result suggesting private repertoires in all groups.

Germline V gene sequence: CDR1 SGHTS, CDR2 YDEGEE. The CDR3 consists of 15 residues. V lost 4 bases to trimming and J lost 4 bases; unmatched junction nucleotides: 10. The chain carries TRBV5-8 and TRBJ2-5, with 7 bases fitting TRBD2. The TCR sequence derives from a man between 65 and 80 years old in good health. The sample consisted of PBMCs. In DNA, the CDR3 is TGTGCCAGCAGCCCTAAGCGGGGATTGGCAGAGACCCAGTACTTC. Its protein product is CASSPKRGLAETQYF. Looking up the rest from reference TRBV5-8 and TRBJ2-5 gives the full variable domain: EAGVTQSPTHLIKTRGQQATLRCSPISGHTSVYWYQQALGLGLQFLLWYDEGEERNRGNFPPRFSGRQFPNYSSELNVNALELEDSALYLCASSPKRGLAETQYFGPGTRLLVL.